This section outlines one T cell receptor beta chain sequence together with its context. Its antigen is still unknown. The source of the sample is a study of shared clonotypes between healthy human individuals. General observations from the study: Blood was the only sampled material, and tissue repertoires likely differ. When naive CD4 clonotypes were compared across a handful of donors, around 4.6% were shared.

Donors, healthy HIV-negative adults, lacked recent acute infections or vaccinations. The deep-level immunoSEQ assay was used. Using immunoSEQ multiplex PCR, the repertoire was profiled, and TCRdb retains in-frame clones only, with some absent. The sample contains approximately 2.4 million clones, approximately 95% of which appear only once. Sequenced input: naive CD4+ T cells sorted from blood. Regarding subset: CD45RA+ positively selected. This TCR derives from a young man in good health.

This CDR3 reads CASRLGTDSYEQYF. DNA of the CDR3: TGTGCCAGCAGGCTGGGGACAGACTCGTACGAGCAGTACTTC. The gene calls are TRBV6-1 and TRBJ2-7, with TRBD1 matching over 7 bases. CDR1 and CDR2 from the germline V gene are MNHNS and SASEGT. V was clipped by 6 bases and J by 4 bases; unmatched bases: 9. The CDR3 spans 14 residues.